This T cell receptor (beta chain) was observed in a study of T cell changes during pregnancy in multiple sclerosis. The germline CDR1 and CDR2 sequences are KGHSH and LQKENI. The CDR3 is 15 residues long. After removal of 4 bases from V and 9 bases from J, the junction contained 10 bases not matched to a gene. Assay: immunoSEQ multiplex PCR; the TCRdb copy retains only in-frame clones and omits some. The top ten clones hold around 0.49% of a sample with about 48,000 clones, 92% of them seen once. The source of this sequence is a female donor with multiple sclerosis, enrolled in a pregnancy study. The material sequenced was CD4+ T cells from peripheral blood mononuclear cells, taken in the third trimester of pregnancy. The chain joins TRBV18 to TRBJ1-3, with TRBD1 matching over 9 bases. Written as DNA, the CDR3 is TGTGCCAGCTCACTTCCCGGGACAGGGACGACCACCATATATTTT. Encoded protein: CASSLPGTGTTTIYF.